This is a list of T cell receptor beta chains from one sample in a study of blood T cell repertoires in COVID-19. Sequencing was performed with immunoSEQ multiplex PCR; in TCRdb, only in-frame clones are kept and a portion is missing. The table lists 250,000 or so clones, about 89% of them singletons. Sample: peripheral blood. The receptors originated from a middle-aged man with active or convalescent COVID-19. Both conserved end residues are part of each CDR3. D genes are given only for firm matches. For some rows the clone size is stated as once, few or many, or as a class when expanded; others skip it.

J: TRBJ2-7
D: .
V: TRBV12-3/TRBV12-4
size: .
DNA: TGTGCCAGCAGTTTTGGGCGCTCCTACGAGCAGTACTTC
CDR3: CASSFGRSYEQYF

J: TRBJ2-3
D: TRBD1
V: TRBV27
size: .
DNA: TGTGCCAGCAGTTTAGGGTTTACAGGGGATCGAACAGATACGCAGTATTTT
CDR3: CASSLGFTGDRTDTQYF

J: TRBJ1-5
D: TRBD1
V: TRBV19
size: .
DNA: TGTGCCAGTAGTACCTACGGGACAGGGGACATAGCATTGAAGCAGCCCCAGCATTTT
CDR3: CASSTYGTGDIALKQPQHF

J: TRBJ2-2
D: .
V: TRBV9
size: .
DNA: TGTGCCAGCAGCGTTTTGACAGACTTGAACACCGGGGAGCTGTTTTTT
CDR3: CASSVLTDLNTGELFF

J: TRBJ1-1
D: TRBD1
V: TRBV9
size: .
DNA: TGTGCCAGCAGCGTAGTTCTGGACAGGGTCACTGAAGCTTTCTTT
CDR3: CASSVVLDRVTEAFF

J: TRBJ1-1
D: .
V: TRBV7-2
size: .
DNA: TGTGCCAGCAGCATTTTACAGGCCCAGAACACTGAAGCTTTCTTT
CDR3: CASSILQAQNTEAFF

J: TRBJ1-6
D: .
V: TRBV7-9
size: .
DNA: TGTGCCAGCAGCTTATGGCGCGGAGGGGAGTCCTATAATTCACCCCTCCACTTT
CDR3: CASSLWRGGESYNSPLHF

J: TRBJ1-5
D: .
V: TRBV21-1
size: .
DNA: TGTGCCAGCAGCAAAGAAGTGGGGACAGGGGGCTGGGGTCAGCCCCAGCATTTT
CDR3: CASSKEVGTGGWGQPQHF

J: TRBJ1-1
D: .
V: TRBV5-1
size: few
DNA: TGCGCCAGCAGCTTGGGGCTCATGAACACTGAAGCTTTCTTT
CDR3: CASSLGLMNTEAFF

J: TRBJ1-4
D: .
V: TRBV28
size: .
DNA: TGTGCCAGCGGCCCAGGCGGGGGCGCGGATGAAAAACTGTTTTTT
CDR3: CASGPGGGADEKLFF

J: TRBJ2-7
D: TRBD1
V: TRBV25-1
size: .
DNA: TGTGCCAGCAGTGAGGGCCCCGGGACAGAGTCCTACGAGCAGTACTTC
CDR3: CASSEGPGTESYEQYF

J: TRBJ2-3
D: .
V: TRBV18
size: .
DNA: TGTGCCAGCTCCAGTAGCACAGATACGCAGTATTTT
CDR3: CASSSSTDTQYF

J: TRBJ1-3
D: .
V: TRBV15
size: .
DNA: TGTGCCACCAGCAGAGAACGCGAGCCCTCTGGAAACACCATATATTTT
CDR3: CATSREREPSGNTIYF

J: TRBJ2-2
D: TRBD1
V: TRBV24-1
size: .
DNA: TGTGCCACCAGTAGGGACAGGGGGTATCTCACCGGGGAGCTGTTTTTT
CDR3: CATSRDRGYLTGELFF

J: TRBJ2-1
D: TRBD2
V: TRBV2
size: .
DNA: TGTGCCAGCAGGGCGGGGGGGAGCTCCTACAATGAGCAGTTCTTC
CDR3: CASRAGGSSYNEQFF

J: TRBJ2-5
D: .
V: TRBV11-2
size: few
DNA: TGTGCCAGCAGCAAACCATACGGACAGCAAGAGACCCAGTACTTC
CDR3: CASSKPYGQQETQYF

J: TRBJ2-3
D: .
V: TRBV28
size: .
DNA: TGTGCCAGCAGTCTGCCCGGGCGGGGTTTCACAGATACGCAGTATTTT
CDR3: CASSLPGRGFTDTQYF

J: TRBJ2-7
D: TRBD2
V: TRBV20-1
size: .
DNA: TGCAGTGCTAGTTTAGCGGGGCACTCCTACGAGCAGTACTTC
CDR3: CSASLAGHSYEQYF

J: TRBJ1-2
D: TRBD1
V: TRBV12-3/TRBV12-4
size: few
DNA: TGTGCCAGCAGCCCAGGGGGCGCCTATGGCTACACCTTC
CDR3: CASSPGGAYGYTF

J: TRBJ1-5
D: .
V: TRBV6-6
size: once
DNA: TGTGCCAGCGTCGGAGGGGCAGGCAATCAGCCCCAGCATTTT
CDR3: CASVGGAGNQPQHF

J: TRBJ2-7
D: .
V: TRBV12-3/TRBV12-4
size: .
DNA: TGTGCCAGCAGTGACTCCTACTACGAGCAGTACTTC
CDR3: CASSDSYYEQYF

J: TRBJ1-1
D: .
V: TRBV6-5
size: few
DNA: TGTGCCAGCAGTTACCGGAGGTCGGCGAGCACTGAAGCTTTCTTT
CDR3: CASSYRRSASTEAFF

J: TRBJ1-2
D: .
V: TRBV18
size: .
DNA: TGTGCCAGCTCACCGGACAGAGATGGCTACACCTTC
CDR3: CASSPDRDGYTF

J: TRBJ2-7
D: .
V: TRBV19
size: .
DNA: TGTGCCAGTAGTAGCGGAGACTACGAGCAGTACTTC
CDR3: CASSSGDYEQYF

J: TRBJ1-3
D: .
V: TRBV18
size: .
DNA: TGTGCCAGCTCGCCCCTTCGCGGGCCTAACACCATATATTTT
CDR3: CASSPLRGPNTIYF

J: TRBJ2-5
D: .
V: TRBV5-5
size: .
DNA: TGTGCCAGCAGCTTTCAGGGTTTTAGGGAGACCCAGTACTTC
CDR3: CASSFQGFRETQYF

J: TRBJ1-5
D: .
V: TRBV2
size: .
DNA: TGTGCCAGCAGTGACAGGGACAATCAGCCCCAGCATTTT
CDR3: CASSDRDNQPQHF

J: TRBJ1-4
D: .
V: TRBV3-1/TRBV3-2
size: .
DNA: TGTGCCAGCAGCTCCTCCGACATCGCCGAAAAACTGTTTTTT
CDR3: CASSSSDIAEKLFF

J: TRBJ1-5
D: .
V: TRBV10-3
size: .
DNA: TGTGCCATCAGTGAGTCAGGCCCGGGGGGGGGCTGGCAGCCCCAGCATTTT
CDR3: CAISESGPGGGWQPQHF

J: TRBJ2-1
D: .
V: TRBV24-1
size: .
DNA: TGTGCCACCAGTGATTTGTCGCGGGGAACATGGGAGCAGTTCTTC
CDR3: CATSDLSRGTWEQFF

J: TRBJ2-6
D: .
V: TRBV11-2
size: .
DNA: TGTGCCAGCAGCTTCCCGGACGGCCTAGCGGGGGCCAACGTCCTGACTTTC
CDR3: CASSFPDGLAGANVLTF

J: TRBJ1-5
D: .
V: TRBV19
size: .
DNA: TGTGCCAGTAGTATAACAAGCGATCAGCCCCAGCATTTT
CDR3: CASSITSDQPQHF

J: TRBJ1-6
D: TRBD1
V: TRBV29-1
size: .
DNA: TGCAGCGTTGCCGAGACAGGGAATTCACCCCTCCACTTT
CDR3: CSVAETGNSPLHF

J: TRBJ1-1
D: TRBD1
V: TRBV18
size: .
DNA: TGTGCCAGCTCGACAGGGGTGGGGACTGAAGCTTTCTTT
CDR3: CASSTGVGTEAFF

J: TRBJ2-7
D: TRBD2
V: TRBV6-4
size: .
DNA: TGTGCCAGCAAGGGGGGAGCGGGGGCCTCCTACGAGCAGTACTTC
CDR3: CASKGGAGASYEQYF

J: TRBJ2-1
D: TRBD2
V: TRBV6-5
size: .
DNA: TGTGCCAGCAGTTACTCATGGGAGCGGGGGAATGAGCAGTTCTTC
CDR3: CASSYSWERGNEQFF

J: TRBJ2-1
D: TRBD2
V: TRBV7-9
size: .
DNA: TGTGCCAGCAGCGTACCGGGACTAGCGGGATTAAGCTCCTACAATGAGCAGTTCTTC
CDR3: CASSVPGLAGLSSYNEQFF

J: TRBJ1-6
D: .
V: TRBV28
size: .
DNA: .
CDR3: CASSSSDSLNSPLHF

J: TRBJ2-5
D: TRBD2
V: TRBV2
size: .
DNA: TGTGCCAGCAGGGGGACTAGCGGGAGGGTAGGGACCCAGTACTTC
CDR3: CASRGTSGRVGTQYF

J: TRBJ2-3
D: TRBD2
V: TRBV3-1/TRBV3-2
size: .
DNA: TGTGCCAGCAGCCGCGAGCGGGGGCGGGGAGATACGCAGTATTTT
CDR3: CASSRERGRGDTQYF

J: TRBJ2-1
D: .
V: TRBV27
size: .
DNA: TGTGCCAGCAGTGACTCCCCAGTTTACCGGGAGCAGTTCTTC
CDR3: CASSDSPVYREQFF

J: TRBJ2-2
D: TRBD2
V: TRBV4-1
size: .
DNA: TGCGCCAGCAGCGCTGGGGCTAGCGGAGATAACACCGGGGAGCTGTTTTTT
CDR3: CASSAGASGDNTGELFF

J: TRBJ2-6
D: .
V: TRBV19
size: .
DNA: TGTGCCAGTAGTATAGGGTCTCCAGGGGTCCTGACTTTC
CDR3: CASSIGSPGVLTF

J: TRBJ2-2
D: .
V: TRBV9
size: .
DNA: TGTGCCAGCAGCGTCGCTAGTGGGGGGTTCACCGGGGAGCTGTTTTTT
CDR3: CASSVASGGFTGELFF

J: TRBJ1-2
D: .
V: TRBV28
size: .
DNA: TGTGCCAGTACAGAAAACTATGGCTACACCTTC
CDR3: CASTENYGYTF

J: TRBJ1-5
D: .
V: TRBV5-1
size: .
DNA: TGCGCCAGTTCTCCAGGGAACGGCAATCAGCCCCAGCATTTT
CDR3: CASSPGNGNQPQHF

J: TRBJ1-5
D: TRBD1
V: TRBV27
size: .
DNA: TGTGCCAGCAGTGCGTGGGACAGCGAAGAGCCCCAGCATTTT
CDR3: CASSAWDSEEPQHF

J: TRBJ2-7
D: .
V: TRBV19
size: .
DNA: TGTGCCAGTACCAGGGGCTACGAGCAGTACTTC
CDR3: CASTRGYEQYF

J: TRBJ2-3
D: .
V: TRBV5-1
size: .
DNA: TGCGCCAGCAGCTTGGGGCGGGCGGATGTCACAGATACGCAGTATTTT
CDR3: CASSLGRADVTDTQYF

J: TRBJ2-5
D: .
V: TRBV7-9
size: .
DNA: TGTGCCAGCAGCTCTCGAGGGGGTAGGGAGACCCAGTACTTC
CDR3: CASSSRGGRETQYF

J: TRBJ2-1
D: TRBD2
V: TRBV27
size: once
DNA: TGTGCCAGCAGTTTAAGGGGACTAGCGGGAGAAGAGCAGTTCTTC
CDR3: CASSLRGLAGEEQFF

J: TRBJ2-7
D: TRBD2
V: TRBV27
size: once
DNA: TGTGCCAGCAGCCTCGGAAGGACTAGCGGGAGGTTCTCCTACGAGCAGTACTTC
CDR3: CASSLGRTSGRFSYEQYF

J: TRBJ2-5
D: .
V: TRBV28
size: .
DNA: TGTGCCAGCAGTCCCAATGGGGCTCCTAATCAAGAGACCCAGTACTTC
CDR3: CASSPNGAPNQETQYF

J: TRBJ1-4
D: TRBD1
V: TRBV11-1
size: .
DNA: TGTGCCAGCAGCATCGACAGGGATTCTACTAATGAAAAACTGTTTTTT
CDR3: CASSIDRDSTNEKLFF

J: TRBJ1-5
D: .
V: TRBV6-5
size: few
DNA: TGTGCCAGCAGGGAGAATCAGCCCCAGCATTTT
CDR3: CASRENQPQHF

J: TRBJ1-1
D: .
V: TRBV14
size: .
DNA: TGTGCCAGCAGCCAGTGGGGGGGGCGGAACACTGAAGCTTTCTTT
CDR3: CASSQWGGRNTEAFF

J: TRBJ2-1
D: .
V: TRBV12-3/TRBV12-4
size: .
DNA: TGTGCCAGCAGCCGACTACACGACAATGAGCAGTTCTTC
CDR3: CASSRLHDNEQFF

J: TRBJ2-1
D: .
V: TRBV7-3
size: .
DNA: TGTGCCAGCAGCCCGACAGAGAGCTCCTACAATGAGCAGTTCTTC
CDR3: CASSPTESSYNEQFF

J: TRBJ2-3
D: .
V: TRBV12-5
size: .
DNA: TGTGCTAGTGGTTTCACTGGGGGCCAGAGTGAAAATACGCAGTATTTT
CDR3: CASGFTGGQSENTQYF